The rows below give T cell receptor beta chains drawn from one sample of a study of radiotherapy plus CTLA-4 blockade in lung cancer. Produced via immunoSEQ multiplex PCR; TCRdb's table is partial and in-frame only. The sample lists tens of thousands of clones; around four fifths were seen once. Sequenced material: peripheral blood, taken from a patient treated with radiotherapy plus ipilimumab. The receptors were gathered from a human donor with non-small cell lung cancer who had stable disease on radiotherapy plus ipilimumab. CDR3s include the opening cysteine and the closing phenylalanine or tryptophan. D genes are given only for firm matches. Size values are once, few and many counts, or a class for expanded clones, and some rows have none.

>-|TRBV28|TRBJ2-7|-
CASMRGQSYEQYF
TGTGCCAGCATGCGGGGGCAAAGCTACGAGCAGTACTTC
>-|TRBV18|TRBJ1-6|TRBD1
CASSAGTGNSPLHF
TGTGCCAGCTCAGCCGGGACAGGGAATTCACCCCTCCACTTT
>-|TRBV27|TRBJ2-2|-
CASRPSGPGELFF
TGTGCCAGCAGGCCCTCGGGGCCCGGGGAGCTGTTTTTT
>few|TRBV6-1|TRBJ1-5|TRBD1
CASHGTVNQPQHF
TGTGCCAGCCACGGGACAGTCAATCAGCCCCAGCATTTT
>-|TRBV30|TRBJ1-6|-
CAWRSRVVYNSPLHF
TGTGCCTGGAGGTCAAGGGTTGTCTATAATTCACCCCTCCACTTT
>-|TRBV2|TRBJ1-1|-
CASSELGEYTEAFF
TGTGCCAGCAGTGAATTGGGGGAATACACTGAAGCTTTCTTT
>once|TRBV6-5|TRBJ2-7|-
CASSYGAAYEQYF
TGTGCCAGCAGTTACGGGGCCGCCTACGAGCAGTACTTC
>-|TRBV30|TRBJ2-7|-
CAWSGRRLHEQYF
TGTGCCTGGAGTGGAAGGAGGTTACACGAGCAGTACTTC
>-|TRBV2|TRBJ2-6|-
CASPQGPPGANVLTF
TGTGCCAGCCCCCAGGGGCCCCCTGGGGCCAACGTCCTGACTTTC
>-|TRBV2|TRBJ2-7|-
CASSSDFPSYEQYF
TGTGCCAGCAGTTCGGACTTCCCGTCCTACGAGCAGTACTTC
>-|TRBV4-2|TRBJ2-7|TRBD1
CASSHPGTGGEQYF
TGTGCCAGCAGCCATCCCGGGACAGGGGGTGAGCAGTACTTC
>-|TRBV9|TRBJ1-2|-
CASSPDLSHYGYTF
TGTGCCAGCAGCCCGGACCTTTCGCACTATGGCTACACCTTC
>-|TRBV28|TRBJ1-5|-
CASSFGGNRNQPQHF
TGTGCCAGCAGTTTTGGTGGCAATCGCAATCAGCCCCAGCATTTT
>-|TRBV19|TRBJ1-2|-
CASSIRVTRNYGYTF
TGTGCCAGTAGTATCCGGGTAACGAGGAACTATGGCTACACCTTC
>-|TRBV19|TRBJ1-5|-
CASSPPGRVSNQPQHF
TGTGCCAGTAGCCCTCCCGGCAGGGTGAGCAATCAGCCCCAGCATTTT
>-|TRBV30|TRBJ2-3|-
CAWRYARADTQYF
TGTGCCTGGAGGTACGCTAGGGCAGATACGCAGTATTTT